The entry below describes one TCR beta chain. Germline-derived CDR1 and CDR2 are SGHDN and FVKESK. V shed 2 bases and J shed 1 base, with 5 bases lying between them. The CDR3 consists of 13 residues. Clones were sequenced by immunoSEQ multiplex PCR, and TCRdb holds only the in-frame ones, with some missing. The sample carries 30,000 to 40,000 clones, about 93% recorded once. The sample originates from a study of monozygotic twins with cystic fibrosis. The origin of this receptor is a boy aged 2-15 years with cystic fibrosis. The chain uses TRBV14 and TRBJ1-1; D remains ambiguous. The specimen was blood. CDR3 in DNA: TGTGCCAGCAGCCAACGGGGGAACACTGAAGCTTTCTTT. This gives the protein CASSQRGNTEAFF. Variable domain in full (rest from reference TRBV14 and TRBJ1-1): EAGVTQFPSHSVIEKGQTVTLRCDPISGHDNLYWYRRVMGKEIKFLLHFVKESKQDESGMPNNRFLAERTGGTYSTLKVQPAELEDSGVYFCASSQRGNTEAFFGQGTRLTVV.